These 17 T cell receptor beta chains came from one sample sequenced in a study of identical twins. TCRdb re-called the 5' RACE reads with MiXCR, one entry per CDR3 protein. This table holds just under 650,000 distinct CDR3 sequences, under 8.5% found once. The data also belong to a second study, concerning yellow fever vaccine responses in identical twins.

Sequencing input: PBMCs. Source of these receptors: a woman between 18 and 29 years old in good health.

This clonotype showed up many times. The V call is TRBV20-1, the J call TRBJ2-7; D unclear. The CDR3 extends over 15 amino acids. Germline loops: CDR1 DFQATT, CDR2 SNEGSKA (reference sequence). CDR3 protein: CRCRNPTRLPYEQYF. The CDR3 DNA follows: TGCAGATGTAGAAATCCTACCAGGTTACCCTACGAGCAGTACTTC.

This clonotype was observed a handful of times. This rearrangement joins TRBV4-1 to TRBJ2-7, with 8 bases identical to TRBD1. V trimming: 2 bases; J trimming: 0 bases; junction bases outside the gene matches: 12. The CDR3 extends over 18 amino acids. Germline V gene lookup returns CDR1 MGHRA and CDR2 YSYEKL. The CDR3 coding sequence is TGCGCCAGCAGCCAACGGGACAGGACACTCCCCTGCTCCTACGAGCAGTACGTC. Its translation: CASSQRDRTLPCSYEQYV.

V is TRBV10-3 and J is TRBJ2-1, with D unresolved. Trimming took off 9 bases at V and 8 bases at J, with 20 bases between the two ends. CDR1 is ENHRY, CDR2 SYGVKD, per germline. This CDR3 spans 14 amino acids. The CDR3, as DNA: TGTGCCATAGCTCTTGGGCCACCTGGCGATGAGCAGTTCTTC. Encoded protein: CAIALGPPGDEQFF.

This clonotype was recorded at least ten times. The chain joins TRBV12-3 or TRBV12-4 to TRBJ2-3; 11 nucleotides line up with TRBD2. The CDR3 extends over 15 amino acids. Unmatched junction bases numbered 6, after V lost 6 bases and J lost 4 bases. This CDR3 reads CASRPTSGSPDTQYF. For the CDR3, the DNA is TGTGCCAGCAGGCCTACTAGCGGGAGTCCAGATACGCAGTATTTT.

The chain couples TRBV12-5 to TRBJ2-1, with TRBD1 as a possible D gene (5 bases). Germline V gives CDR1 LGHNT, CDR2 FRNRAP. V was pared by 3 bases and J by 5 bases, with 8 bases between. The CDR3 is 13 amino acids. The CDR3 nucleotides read TGTGCTAGTGGTTTCTCAGGGAACAATGAGCAGTTCTTC. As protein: CASGFSGNNEQFF.

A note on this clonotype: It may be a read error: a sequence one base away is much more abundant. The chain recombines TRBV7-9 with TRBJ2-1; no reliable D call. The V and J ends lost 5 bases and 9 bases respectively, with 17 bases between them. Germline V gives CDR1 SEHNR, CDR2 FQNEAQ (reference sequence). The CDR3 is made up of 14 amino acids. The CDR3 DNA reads TGTGCCAGCAGCATGGAGTGGGAACAGAGTGAGCAGTTCTTC. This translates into CASSMEWEQSEQFF.

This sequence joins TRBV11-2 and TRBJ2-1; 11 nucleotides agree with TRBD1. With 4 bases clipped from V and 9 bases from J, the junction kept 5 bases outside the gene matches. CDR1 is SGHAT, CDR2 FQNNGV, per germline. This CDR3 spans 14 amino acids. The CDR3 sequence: CASSSRDRGSEQFF. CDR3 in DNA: TGTGCCAGCAGCTCCCGGGACAGGGGGAGTGAGCAGTTCTTC.

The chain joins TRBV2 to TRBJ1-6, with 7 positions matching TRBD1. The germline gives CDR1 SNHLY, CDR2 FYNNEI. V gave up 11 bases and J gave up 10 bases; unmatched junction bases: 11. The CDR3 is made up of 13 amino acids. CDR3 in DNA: TGTGCCTCCCAGGGAGGGGGCAGCTCACCCCTCCACTTT. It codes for CASQGGGSSPLHF.

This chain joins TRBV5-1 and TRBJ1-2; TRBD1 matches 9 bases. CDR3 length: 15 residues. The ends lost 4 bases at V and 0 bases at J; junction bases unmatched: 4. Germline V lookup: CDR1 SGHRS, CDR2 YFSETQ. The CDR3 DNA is TGCGCCAGCAGCCGAGGGACAGGGCCTAACTATGGCTACACCTTC. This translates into CASSRGTGPNYGYTF.

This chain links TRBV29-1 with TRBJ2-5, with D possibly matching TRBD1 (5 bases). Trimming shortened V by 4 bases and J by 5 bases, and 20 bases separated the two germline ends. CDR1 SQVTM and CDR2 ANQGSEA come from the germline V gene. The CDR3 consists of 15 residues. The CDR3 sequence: CSVVADSRAGETQYF. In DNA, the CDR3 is TGCAGCGTTGTGGCCGACAGCCGGGCAGGGGAGACCCAGTACTTC.

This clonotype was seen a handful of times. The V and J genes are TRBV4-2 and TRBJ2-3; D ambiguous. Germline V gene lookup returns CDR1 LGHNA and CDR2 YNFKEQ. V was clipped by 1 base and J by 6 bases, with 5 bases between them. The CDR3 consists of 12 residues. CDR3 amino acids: CASSQGWDTQYF. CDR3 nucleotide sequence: TGTGCCAGCAGCCAAGGTTGGGATACGCAGTATTTT.

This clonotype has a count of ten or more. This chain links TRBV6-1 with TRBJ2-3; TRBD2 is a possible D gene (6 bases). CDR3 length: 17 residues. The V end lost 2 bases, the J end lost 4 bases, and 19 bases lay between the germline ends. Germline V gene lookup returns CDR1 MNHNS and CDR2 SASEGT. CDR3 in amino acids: CASSELAKAPAPDTQYF. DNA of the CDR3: TGTGCCAGCAGTGAACTAGCGAAGGCCCCGGCTCCAGATACGCAGTATTTT.

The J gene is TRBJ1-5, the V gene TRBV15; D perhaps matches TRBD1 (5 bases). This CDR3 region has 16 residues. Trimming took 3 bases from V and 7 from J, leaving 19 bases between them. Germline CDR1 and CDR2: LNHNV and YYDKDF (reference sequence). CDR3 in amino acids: CATSSRGVIGAQPQHF. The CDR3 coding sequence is TGTGCCACCAGCAGCAGAGGGGTCATAGGTGCGCAGCCCCAGCATTTT. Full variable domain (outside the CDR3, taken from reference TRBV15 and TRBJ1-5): DAMVIQNPRYQVTQFGKPVTLSCSQTLNHNVMYWYQQKSSQAPKLLFHYYDKDFNNEADTPDNFQSRRPNTSFCFLDIRSPGLGDTAMYLCATSSRGVIGAQPQHFGDGTRLSIL.

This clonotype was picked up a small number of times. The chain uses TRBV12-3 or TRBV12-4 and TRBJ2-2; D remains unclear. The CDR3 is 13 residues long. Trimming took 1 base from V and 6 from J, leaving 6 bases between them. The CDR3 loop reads CASSLDYSGELFF. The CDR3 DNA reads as TGTGCCAGCAGTTTAGACTACTCCGGGGAGCTGTTTTTT.

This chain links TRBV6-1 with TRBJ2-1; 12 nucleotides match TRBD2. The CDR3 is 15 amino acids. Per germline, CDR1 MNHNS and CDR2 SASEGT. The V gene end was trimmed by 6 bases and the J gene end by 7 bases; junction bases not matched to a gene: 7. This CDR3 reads CASSSTLAGGNEQFF. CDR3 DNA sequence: TGTGCCAGCAGCTCCACTCTAGCGGGGGGGAATGAGCAGTTCTTC.

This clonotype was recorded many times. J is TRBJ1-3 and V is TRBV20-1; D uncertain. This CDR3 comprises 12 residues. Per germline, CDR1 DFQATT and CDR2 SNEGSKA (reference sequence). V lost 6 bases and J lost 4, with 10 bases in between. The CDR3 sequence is CSAPFPGNTIYF. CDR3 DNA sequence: TGCAGTGCACCATTCCCCGGAAACACCATATATTTT.

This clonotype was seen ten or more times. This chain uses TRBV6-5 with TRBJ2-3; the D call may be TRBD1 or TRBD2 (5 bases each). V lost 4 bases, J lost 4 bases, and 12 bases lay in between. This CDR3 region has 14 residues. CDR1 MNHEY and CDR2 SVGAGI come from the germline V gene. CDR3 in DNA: TGTGCCAGCAGTTCCGGACACGGGGCAGATACGCAGTATTTT. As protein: CASSSGHGADTQYF.